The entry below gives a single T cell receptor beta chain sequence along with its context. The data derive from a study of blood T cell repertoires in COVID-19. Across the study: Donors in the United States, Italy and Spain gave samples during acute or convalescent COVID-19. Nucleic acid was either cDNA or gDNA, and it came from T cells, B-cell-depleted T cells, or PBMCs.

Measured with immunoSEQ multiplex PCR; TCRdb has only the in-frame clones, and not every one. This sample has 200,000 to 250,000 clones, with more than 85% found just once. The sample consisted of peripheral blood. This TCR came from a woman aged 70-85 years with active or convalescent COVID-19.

CDR3 bases: TGTGCCAGCAGCGACACTCGGAGTTACGCAGATACGCAGTATTTT. It translates to CASSDTRSYADTQYF. The rearrangement links TRBV9 to TRBJ2-3; D remains ambiguous. V lost 3 bases, J lost 4 bases, and 15 bases lay in between. This CDR3 is built from 15 residues. Germline V gene sequence: CDR1 SGDLS, CDR2 YYNGEE.